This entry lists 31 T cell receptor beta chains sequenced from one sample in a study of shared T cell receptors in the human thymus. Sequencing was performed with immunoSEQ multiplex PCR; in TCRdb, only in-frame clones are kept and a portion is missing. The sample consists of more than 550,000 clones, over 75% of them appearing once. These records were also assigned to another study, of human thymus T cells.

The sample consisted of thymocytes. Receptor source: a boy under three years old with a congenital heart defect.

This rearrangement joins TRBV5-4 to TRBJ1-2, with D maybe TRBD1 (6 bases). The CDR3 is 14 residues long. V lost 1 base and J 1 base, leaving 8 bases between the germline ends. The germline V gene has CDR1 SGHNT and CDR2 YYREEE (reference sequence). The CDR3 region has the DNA TGTGCCAGCAGCTTGAGGACAGATAACTATGGCTACACCTTC. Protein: CASSLRTDNYGYTF.

The CDR3, as DNA: TGTGCCAGAAGCTTGAGGCTCAGACTAGCGGGAGTTAAGACCCAGTACTTC. Translated: CARSLRLRLAGVKTQYF. The J gene is TRBJ2-5, the V gene TRBV5-3, with TRBD2 matching 12 bases. TRBV5-3 is assigned to the ORF class and has an uncertain function. CDR3 length: 17 amino acids. The junction had 10 bases not matched to a gene; V was cut back by 1 base and J by 6 bases.

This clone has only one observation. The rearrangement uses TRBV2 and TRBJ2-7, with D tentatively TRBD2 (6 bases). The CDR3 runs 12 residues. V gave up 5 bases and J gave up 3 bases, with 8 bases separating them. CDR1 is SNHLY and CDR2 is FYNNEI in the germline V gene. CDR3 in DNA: TGTGCCAGCAGTCCCGGGAGCTACGAGCAGTACTTC. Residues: CASSPGSYEQYF.

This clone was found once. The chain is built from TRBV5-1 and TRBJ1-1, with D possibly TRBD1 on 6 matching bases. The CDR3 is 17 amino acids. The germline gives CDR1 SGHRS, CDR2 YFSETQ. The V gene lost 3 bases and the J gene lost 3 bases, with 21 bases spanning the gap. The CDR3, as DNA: TGCGCCAGCAGCTGGGACAAACACAGGGCTAGGGACACTGAAGCTTTCTTT. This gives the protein CASSWDKHRARDTEAFF. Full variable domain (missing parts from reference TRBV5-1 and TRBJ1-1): KAGVTQTPRYLIKTRGQQVTLSCSPISGHRSVSWYQQTPGQGLQFLFEYFSETQRNKGNFPGRFSGRQFSNSRSEMNVSTLELGDSALYLCASSWDKHRARDTEAFFGQGTRLTVV.

The CDR3 here is CASGRLGDSGRTDYEQYF. The DNA for the CDR3 is TGTGCTAGTGGCCGACTGGGGGATAGCGGGAGGACTGACTACGAGCAGTACTTC. This rearrangement joins TRBV12-5 to TRBJ2-7; 10 nucleotides agree with TRBD2. This CDR3 spans 18 amino acids. J lost 3 bases, V lost 6 bases, and 17 bases had no gene match. Germline CDR1 LGHNT, CDR2 FRNRAP.

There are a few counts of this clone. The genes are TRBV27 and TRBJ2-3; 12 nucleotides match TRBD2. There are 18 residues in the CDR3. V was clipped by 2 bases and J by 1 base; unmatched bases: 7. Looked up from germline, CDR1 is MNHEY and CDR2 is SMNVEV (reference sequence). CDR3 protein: CASSLRTSGAGGTDTQYF. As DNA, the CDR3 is TGTGCCAGCAGTTTACGGACTAGCGGGGCCGGTGGCACAGATACGCAGTATTTT.

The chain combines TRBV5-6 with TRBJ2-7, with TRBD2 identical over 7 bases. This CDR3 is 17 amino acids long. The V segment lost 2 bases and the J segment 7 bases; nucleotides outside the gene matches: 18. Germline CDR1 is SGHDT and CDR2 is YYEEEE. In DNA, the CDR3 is TGTGCCAGCAGCTTTCAATTTGGTGTGGGAGGGCCTAGGGAGCAGTACTTC. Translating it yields CASSFQFGVGGPREQYF.

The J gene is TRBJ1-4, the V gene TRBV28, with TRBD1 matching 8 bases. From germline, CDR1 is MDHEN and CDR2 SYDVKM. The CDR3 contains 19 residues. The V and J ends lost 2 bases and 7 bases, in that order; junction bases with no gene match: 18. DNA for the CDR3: TGTGCCAGCAGTTTACCTCCCCAATCGGACAGGGAGGATTGTGAAAAACTGTTTTTT. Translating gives CASSLPPQSDREDCEKLFF.

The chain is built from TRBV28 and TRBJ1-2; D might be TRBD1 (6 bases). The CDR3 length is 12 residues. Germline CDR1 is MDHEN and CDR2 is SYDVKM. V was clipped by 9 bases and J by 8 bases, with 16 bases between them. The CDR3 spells CASTGLSGGYTF. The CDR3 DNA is TGTGCCAGTACAGGGTTGTCGGGGGGCTACACCTTC.

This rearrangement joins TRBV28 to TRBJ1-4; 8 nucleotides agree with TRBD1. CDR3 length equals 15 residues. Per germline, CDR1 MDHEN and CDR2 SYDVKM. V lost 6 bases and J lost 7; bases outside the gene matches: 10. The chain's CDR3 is CASRTGDVGGEKLFF. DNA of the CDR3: TGTGCCAGCAGGACAGGGGACGTAGGTGGTGAAAAACTGTTTTTT.

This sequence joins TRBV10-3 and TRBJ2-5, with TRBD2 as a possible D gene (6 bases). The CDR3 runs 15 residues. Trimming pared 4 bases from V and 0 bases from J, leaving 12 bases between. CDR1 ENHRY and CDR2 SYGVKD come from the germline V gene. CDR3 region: CAISVRRAHQETQYF. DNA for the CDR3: TGTGCCATCAGTGTTCGGAGGGCTCACCAAGAGACCCAGTACTTC.

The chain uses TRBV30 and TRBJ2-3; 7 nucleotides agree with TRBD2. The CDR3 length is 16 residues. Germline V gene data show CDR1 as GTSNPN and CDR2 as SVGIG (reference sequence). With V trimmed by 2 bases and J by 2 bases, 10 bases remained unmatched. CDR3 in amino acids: CAWSFRGSGATDTQYF. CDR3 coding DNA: TGTGCCTGGAGTTTCCGGGGGAGCGGGGCCACAGATACGCAGTATTTT.

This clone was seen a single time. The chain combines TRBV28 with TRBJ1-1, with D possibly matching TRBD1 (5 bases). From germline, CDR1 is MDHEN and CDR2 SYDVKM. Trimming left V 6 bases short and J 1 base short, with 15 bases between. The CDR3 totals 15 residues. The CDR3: CASRYPDSANTEAFF. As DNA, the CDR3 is TGTGCCAGCAGATATCCCGACAGTGCGAACACTGAAGCTTTCTTT.

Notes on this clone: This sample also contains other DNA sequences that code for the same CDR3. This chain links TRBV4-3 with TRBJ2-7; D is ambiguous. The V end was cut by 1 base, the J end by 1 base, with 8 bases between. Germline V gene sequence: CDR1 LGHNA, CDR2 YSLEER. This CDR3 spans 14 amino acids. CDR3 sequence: CASSQATVSYEQYF. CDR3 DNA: TGCGCCAGCAGCCAAGCTACAGTTTCCTACGAGCAGTACTTC.

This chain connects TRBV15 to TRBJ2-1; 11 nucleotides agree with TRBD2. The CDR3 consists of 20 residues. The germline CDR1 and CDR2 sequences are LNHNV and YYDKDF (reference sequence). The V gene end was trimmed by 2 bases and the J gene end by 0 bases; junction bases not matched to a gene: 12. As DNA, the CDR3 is TGTGCCACCAGCAGAAGTTTCCCTAGCGGGGGGAAGAGCTCCTACAATGAGCAGTTCTTC. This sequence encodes CATSRSFPSGGKSSYNEQFF.

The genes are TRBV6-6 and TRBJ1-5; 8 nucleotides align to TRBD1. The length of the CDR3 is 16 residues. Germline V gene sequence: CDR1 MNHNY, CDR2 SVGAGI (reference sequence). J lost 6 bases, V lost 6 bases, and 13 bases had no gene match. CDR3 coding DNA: TGTGCCAGCAGCCTACGCCACAGGGGGGTTTTTCAGCCCCAGCATTTT. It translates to CASSLRHRGVFQPQHF.

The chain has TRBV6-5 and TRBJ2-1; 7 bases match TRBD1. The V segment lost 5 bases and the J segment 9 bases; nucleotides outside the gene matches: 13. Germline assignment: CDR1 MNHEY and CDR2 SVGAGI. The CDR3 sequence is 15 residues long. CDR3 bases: TGTGCCAGCAGTCCAAGGGACAGATGGAAGGGTGAGCAGTTCTTC. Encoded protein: CASSPRDRWKGEQFF.

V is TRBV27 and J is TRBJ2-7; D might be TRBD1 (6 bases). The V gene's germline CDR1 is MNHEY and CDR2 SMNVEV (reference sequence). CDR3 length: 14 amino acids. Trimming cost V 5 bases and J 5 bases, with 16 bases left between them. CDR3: CASSTYRVGHEQYF. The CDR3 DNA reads TGTGCCAGCAGTACGTACAGGGTTGGCCACGAGCAGTACTTC.

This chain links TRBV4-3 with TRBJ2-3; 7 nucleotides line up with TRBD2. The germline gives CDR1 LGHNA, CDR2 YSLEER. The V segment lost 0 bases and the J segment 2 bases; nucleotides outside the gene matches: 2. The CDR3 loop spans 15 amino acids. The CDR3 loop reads CASSQDRDYTDTQYF. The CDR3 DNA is TGCGCCAGCAGCCAAGACCGGGACTACACAGATACGCAGTATTTT.

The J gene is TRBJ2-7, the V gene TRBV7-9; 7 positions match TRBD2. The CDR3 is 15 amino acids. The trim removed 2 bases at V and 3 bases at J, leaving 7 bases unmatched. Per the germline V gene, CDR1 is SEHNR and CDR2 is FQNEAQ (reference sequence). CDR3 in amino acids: CASSLSLAAVYEQYF. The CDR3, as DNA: TGTGCCAGCAGCTTATCGCTAGCGGCAGTCTACGAGCAGTACTTC. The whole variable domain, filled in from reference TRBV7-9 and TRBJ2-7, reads DTGVSQNPRHKITKRGQNVTFRCDPISEHNRLYWYRQTLGQGPEFLTYFQNEAQLEKSRLLSDRFSAERPKGSFSTLEIQRTEQGDSAMYLCASSLSLAAVYEQYFGPGTRLTVT.

The CDR3 sequence: CASSQDLEYEQYF. The CDR3 DNA follows: TGTGCCAGCAGCCAAGATCTCGAGTACGAGCAGTACTTC. The chain uses TRBV4-2 and TRBJ2-7; D is unresolved. Germline CDR1 reads LGHNA; CDR2 reads YNFKEQ. This CDR3 comprises 13 residues. Between the trimmed V and J ends, which lost 0 bases and 4 bases, there was a span of 7 bases.

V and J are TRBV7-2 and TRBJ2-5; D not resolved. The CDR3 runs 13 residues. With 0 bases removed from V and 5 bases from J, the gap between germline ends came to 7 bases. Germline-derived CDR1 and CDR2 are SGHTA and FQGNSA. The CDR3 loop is CASSLAPEETQYF. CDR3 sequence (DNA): TGTGCCAGCAGCTTAGCTCCGGAGGAGACCCAGTACTTC. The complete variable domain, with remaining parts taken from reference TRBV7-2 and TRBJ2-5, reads GAGVSQSPSNKVTEKGKDVELRCDPISGHTALYWYRQSLGQGLEFLIYFQGNSAPDKSGLPSDRFSAERTGGSVSTLTIQRTQQEDSAVYLCASSLAPEETQYFGPGTRLLVL.

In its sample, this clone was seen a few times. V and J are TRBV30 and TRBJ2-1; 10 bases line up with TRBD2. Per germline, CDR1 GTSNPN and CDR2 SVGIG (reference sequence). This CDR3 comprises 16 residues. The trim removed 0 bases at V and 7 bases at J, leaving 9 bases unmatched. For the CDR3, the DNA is TGTGCCTGGAGTGTGGCTCGACTAGCGGGTTTTAATGAGCAGTTCTTC. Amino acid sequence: CAWSVARLAGFNEQFF.

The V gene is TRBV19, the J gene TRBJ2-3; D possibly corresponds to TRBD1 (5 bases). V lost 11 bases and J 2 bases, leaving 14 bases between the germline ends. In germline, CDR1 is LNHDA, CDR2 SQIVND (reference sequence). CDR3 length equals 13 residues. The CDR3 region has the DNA TGTGCCGGAAAGACAGACCCCACAGATACGCAGTATTTT. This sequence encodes CAGKTDPTDTQYF. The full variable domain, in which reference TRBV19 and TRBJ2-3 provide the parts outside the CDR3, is DGGITQSPKYLFRKEGQNVTLSCEQNLNHDAMYWYRQDPGQGLRLIYYSQIVNDFQKGDIAEGYSVSREKKESFPLTVTSAQKNPTAFYLCAGKTDPTDTQYFGPGTRLTVL.

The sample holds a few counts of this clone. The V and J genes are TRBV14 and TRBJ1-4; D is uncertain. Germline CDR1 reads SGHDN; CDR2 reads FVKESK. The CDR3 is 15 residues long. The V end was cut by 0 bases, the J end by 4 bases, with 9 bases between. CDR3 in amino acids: CASSQETRYNEKLFF. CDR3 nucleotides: TGTGCCAGCAGCCAAGAGACACGGTATAATGAAAAACTGTTTTTT.

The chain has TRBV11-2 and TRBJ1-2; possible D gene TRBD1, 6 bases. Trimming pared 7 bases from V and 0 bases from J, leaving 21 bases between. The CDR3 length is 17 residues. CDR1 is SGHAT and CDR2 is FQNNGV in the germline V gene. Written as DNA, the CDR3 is TGTGCCAGCAACTCGAATACAGACAGGCCCCCTAACTATGGCTACACCTTC. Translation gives CASNSNTDRPPNYGYTF.

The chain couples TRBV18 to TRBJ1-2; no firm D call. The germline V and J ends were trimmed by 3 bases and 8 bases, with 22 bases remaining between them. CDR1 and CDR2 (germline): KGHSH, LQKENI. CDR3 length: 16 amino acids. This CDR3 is CASSPGTGTQLRGYTF. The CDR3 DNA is TGTGCCAGCTCACCTGGAACGGGAACCCAGTTACGCGGCTACACCTTC.

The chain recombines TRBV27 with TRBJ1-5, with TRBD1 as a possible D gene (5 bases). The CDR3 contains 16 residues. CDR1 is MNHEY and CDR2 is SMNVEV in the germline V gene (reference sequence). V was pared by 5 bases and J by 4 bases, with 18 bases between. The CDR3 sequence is CASSPRPDSPNQPQHF. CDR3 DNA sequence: TGTGCCAGCAGTCCCCGACCCGACAGCCCAAATCAGCCCCAGCATTTT.

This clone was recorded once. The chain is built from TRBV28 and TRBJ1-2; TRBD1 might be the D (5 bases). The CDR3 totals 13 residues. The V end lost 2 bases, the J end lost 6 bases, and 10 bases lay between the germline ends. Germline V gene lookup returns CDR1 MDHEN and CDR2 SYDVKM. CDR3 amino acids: CASSLGGGDGYTF. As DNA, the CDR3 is TGTGCCAGCAGTTTAGGGGGAGGTGATGGCTACACCTTC.

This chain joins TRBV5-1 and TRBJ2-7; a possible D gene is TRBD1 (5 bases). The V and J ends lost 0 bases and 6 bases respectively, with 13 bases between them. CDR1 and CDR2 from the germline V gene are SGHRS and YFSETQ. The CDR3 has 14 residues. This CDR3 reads CASSLALTGPEQYF. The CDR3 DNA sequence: TGCGCCAGCAGCTTGGCTCTCACAGGTCCCGAGCAGTACTTC.

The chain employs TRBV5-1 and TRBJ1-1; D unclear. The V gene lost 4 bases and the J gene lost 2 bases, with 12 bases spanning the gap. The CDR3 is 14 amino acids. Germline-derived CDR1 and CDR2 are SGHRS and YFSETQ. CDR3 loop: CASSNKSSNTEAFF. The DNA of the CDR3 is TGCGCCAGCAGCAACAAATCGTCCAACACTGAAGCTTTCTTT.